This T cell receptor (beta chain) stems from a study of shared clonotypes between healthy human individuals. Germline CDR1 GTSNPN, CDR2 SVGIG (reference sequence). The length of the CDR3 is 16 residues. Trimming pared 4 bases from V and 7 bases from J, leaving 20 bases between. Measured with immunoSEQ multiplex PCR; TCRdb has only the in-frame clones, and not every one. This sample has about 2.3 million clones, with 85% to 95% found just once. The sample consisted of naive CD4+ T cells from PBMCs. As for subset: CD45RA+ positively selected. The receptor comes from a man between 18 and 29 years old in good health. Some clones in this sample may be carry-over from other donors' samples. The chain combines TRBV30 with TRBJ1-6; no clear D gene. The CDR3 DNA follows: TGTGCCTGGACCCTAACCGCCGCTACGACCAATTCACCCCTCCACTTT. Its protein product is CAWTLTAATTNSPLHF.